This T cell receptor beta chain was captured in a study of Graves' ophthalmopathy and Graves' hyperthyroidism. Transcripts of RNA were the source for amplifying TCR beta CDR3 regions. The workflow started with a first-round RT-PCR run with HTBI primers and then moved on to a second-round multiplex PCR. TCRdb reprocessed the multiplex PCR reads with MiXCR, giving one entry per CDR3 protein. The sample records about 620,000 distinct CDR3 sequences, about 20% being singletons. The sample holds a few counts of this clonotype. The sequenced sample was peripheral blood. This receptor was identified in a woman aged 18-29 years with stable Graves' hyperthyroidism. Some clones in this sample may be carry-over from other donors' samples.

The CDR3 region is CSVDGGGGAFF. The CDR3 coding sequence is TGCAGCGTTGACGGGGGTGGTGGCGCTTTCTTT. V is TRBV29-1 and J is TRBJ1-1, with a possible D match to TRBD1 (5 bases). The CDR3 consists of 11 residues. Looked up from germline, CDR1 is SQVTM and CDR2 is ANQGSEA. V was trimmed by 3 bases and J by 11 bases, leaving 13 bases between them.